The 28 T cell receptor beta chains presented below share a single source sample, sequenced in a study of T cell responses to AZD1222 COVID-19 vaccine. The table came from immunoSEQ multiplex PCR; TCRdb's copy has only in-frame clones and leaves some out. The data show 95,000 to 150,000 clones, with roughly 90% seen just once and under 2% held by the top ten. Sequencing used peripheral blood, obtained on day 0 of AZD1222 vaccination. These receptor sequences come from an adult in good health.

This chain connects TRBV11-3 to TRBJ2-1; 8 bases are a match to TRBD1. With 5 bases clipped from V and 2 bases from J, the junction kept 5 bases outside the gene matches. This CDR3 has 15 residues. Germline-derived CDR1 and CDR2 are SGHNT and YENEEA. The CDR3 loop is CASSPGTGTYNEQFF. In DNA form, the CDR3 reads TGTGCCAGCAGCCCCGGGACAGGCACCTACAATGAGCAGTTCTTC.

The chain employs TRBV11-3 and TRBJ2-1; D gene unclear. The CDR3 extends over 13 amino acids. Germline-derived CDR1 and CDR2 are SGHNT and YENEEA. The V gene lost 4 bases and the J gene lost 4 bases, with 8 bases spanning the gap. The CDR3: CASSSPVYNEQFF. The DNA of the CDR3 is TGTGCCAGCAGCTCACCGGTTTACAATGAGCAGTTCTTC.

The CDR3 DNA sequence: TGTGCCAGCAGCGGGGTAGCGGGAGCCTCCTACAATGAGCAGTTCTTC. It specifies CASSGVAGASYNEQFF. V gene TRBV9 combines with J gene TRBJ2-1; 9 nucleotides align to TRBD2. This CDR3 has 16 amino acids. The V segment lost 3 bases and the J segment 0 bases; nucleotides outside the gene matches: 4. The V gene's germline CDR1 is SGDLS and CDR2 YYNGEE.

The CDR3 spells CASSPRGSGRTEQYF. The DNA for the CDR3 is TGTGCCAGCAGTCCCCGGGGTAGCGGGAGGACCGAGCAGTACTTC. The rearrangement joins TRBV27 to TRBJ2-7; 10 nucleotides line up with TRBD2. The V gene end was trimmed by 5 bases and the J gene end by 6 bases; junction bases not matched to a gene: 10. The CDR3 covers 15 residues. Germline V gene data show CDR1 as MNHEY and CDR2 as SMNVEV (reference sequence).

The chain has TRBV27 and TRBJ2-4; D is ambiguous. The V and J ends lost 4 bases and 6 bases respectively, with 4 bases between them. The germline gives CDR1 MNHEY, CDR2 SMNVEV (reference sequence). The CDR3 length is 11 residues. CDR3 nucleotides: TGTGCCAGCAGTTCTCTAAACATTCAGTACTTC. It encodes CASSSLNIQYF.

V is TRBV30 and J is TRBJ2-1; TRBD2 matches 14 bases. Germline V gene sequence: CDR1 GTSNPN, CDR2 SVGIG (reference sequence). The V segment lost 3 bases and the J segment 10 bases; nucleotides outside the gene matches: 8. CDR3 size: 15 residues. The CDR3: CAWSRLAGGPGEQFF. The CDR3 DNA reads TGTGCCTGGAGCCGACTAGCGGGAGGGCCGGGAGAGCAGTTCTTC.

The chain links TRBV18 to TRBJ1-1, with D unclear. The CDR3 runs to 15 residues. From germline, CDR1 is KGHSH and CDR2 LQKENI. V dropped 2 bases and J dropped 1 base, with 11 bases sitting between them. The CDR3 region is CASSPRRSENTEAFF. The CDR3 region has the DNA TGTGCCAGCTCACCAAGGAGGTCAGAGAACACTGAAGCTTTCTTT.

The CDR3 protein is CASSSYRGTYGYTF. As DNA, the CDR3 is TGTGCCAGCAGCTCTTACAGGGGGACCTATGGCTACACCTTC. The gene calls are TRBV5-4 and TRBJ1-2; 8 bases map to TRBD1. CDR1 and CDR2 (germline): SGHNT, YYREEE (reference sequence). V gave up 3 bases and J gave up 4 bases; unmatched junction bases: 5. The CDR3 runs 14 residues.

This clone was counted only a few times. This sequence joins TRBV2 and TRBJ2-7; the match to TRBD1 covers 8 bases. The trim removed 7 bases at V and 4 bases at J, leaving 9 bases unmatched. Per the germline V gene, CDR1 is SNHLY and CDR2 is FYNNEI. The CDR3 spans 14 residues. This chain's CDR3 is CASTPDRGKYEQYF. CDR3 DNA: TGTGCCAGCACCCCCGACAGGGGAAAGTACGAGCAGTACTTC. The entire variable domain, with the rest obtained from reference TRBV2 and TRBJ2-7, is as follows: EPEVTQTPSHQVTQMGQEVILRCVPISNHLYFYWYRQILGQKVEFLVSFYNNEISEKSEIFDDQFSVERPDGSNFTLKIRSTKLEDSAMYFCASTPDRGKYEQYFGPGTRLTVT.

This chain links TRBV3-1 (or the pseudogene TRBV3-2) with TRBJ2-1; perhaps D is TRBD1 or TRBD2 (5 bases each). The V end lost 1 base, the J end lost 9 bases, and 13 bases lay between the germline ends. Germline V lookup: CDR1 LGHDT, CDR2 YNNKEL (reference sequence). The CDR3 runs to 14 residues. The CDR3 region has the DNA TGTGCCAGCAGCCAAGGGCCTGGGGCGGGTGAGCAGTTCTTC. Translation gives CASSQGPGAGEQFF.

This chain links TRBV29-1 with TRBJ1-2, with D possibly TRBD1 on 5 matching bases. V lost 2 bases and J lost 8, with 9 bases in between. The V gene's germline CDR1 is SQVTM and CDR2 ANQGSEA. This CDR3 region has 11 residues. In DNA form, the CDR3 reads TGCAGCGTTGAACCAGGGATCGGCTACACCTTC. Protein: CSVEPGIGYTF. Full variable domain (outside the CDR3, taken from reference TRBV29-1 and TRBJ1-2): SAVISQKPSRDICQRGTSLTIQCQVDSQVTMMFWYRQQPGQSLTLIATANQGSEATYESGFVIDKFPISRPNLTFSTLTVSNMSPEDSSIYLCSVEPGIGYTFGSGTRLTVV.

This chain joins TRBV28 and TRBJ2-5, with D possibly being TRBD1 (6 bases). Trimming removed 7 bases at V and 0 bases at J, with 18 bases between. There are 16 residues in the CDR3. Germline loops: CDR1 MDHEN, CDR2 SYDVKM. For the CDR3, the DNA is TGTGCCAGCATCCGGACAGTCAATAATTACCAAGAGACCCAGTACTTC. Its protein product is CASIRTVNNYQETQYF. Supplemented by reference TRBV28 and TRBJ2-5, the full variable domain reads DVKVTQSSRYLVKRTGEKVFLECVQDMDHENMFWYRQDPGLGLRLIYFSYDVKMKEKGDIPEGYSVSREKKERFSLILESASTNQTSMYLCASIRTVNNYQETQYFGPGTRLLVL.

V and J are TRBV6-4 and TRBJ1-2; TRBD1 matches at 10 bases. The CDR3 loop spans 14 amino acids. After removal of 6 bases from V and 6 bases from J, the junction contained 7 bases not matched to a gene. Germline V gives CDR1 MRHNA, CDR2 SNTAGT. CDR3 nucleotides: TGTGCCAGCAGGGGGACAGGGGATTCTGATGGCTACACCTTC. This sequence encodes CASRGTGDSDGYTF.

The chain combines TRBV5-1 with TRBJ1-1; D might be TRBD1 (5 bases). From germline, CDR1 is SGHRS and CDR2 YFSETQ. Between the trimmed V and J ends, which lost 4 bases and 5 bases, there was a span of 15 bases. The CDR3 consists of 14 residues. CDR3 in DNA: TGCGCCAGCAGCCAGGGCCCGGGCGGAACTGAAGCTTTCTTT. Translation: CASSQGPGGTEAFF.

This rearrangement joins TRBV29-1 to TRBJ1-1; D is uncertain. Trimming removed 8 bases from V and 4 bases from J, with 11 bases in between. Germline V gives CDR1 SQVTM, CDR2 ANQGSEA. This CDR3 has 11 amino acids. This CDR3 is CSSGGSTEAFF. The CDR3 DNA follows: TGCAGCTCTGGTGGTAGCACTGAAGCTTTCTTT.

The chain combines TRBV27 with TRBJ2-7, with 7 positions matching TRBD1. This CDR3 is 17 amino acids long. CDR1 and CDR2 (germline): MNHEY, SMNVEV (reference sequence). V was pared by 2 bases and J by 1 base, with 11 bases of the junction left unmatched. The CDR3 sequence is CASSLRVRQGQSYEQYF. Written as DNA, the CDR3 is TGTGCCAGCAGTTTAAGAGTCCGACAGGGACAGTCCTACGAGCAGTACTTC.

J is TRBJ2-7 and V is TRBV7-8; 7 bases align to TRBD2. CDR1 SGHVS and CDR2 FQNEAQ come from the germline V gene. CDR3 length: 17 residues. V dropped 2 bases and J dropped 7; count of bases not matched to a gene: 17. The CDR3 DNA reads TGTGCCAGCAGCTTAAGGTCGCGCGGGAGTGGGGCGGGTGAGCAGTACTTC. Protein product: CASSLRSRGSGAGEQYF.

The rearrangement joins TRBV20-1 to TRBJ2-5; no definite D call. CDR1 and CDR2 (germline): DFQATT, SNEGSKA (reference sequence). This CDR3 has 11 amino acids. The V and J ends lost 6 bases and 1 base respectively, with 6 bases between them. CDR3 in amino acids: CSAASQETQYF. As DNA, the CDR3 is TGCAGTGCGGCAAGCCAAGAGACCCAGTACTTC.

The chain links TRBV5-1 to TRBJ2-3; 12 bases line up with TRBD2. Germline CDR1 and CDR2: SGHRS and YFSETQ. V shed 1 base, J shed 0 bases, and the junction held 6 bases outside the gene matches. The CDR3 runs to 18 residues. The chain's CDR3 is CASSLSLAGGPSTDTQYF. For the CDR3, the DNA is TGCGCCAGCAGCTTGTCCCTAGCGGGAGGGCCAAGCACAGATACGCAGTATTTT.

The chain links TRBV6-5 to TRBJ2-2; D is undetermined. CDR1 and CDR2 from the germline V gene are MNHEY and SVGAGI. V lost 5 bases and J lost 1, with 11 bases in between. The CDR3 length is 15 residues. The CDR3 bases are TGTGCCAGCAGTCCTTCAGGATGGAACACCGGGGAGCTGTTTTTT. This codes for CASSPSGWNTGELFF.

The chain recombines TRBV29-1 with TRBJ1-2; D not resolved. The CDR3 spans 11 residues. Trimming left V 5 bases short and J 2 bases short, with 6 bases between. Germline V gene data show CDR1 as SQVTM and CDR2 as ANQGSEA. DNA for the CDR3: TGCAGCGTTCACACAAACTATGGCTACACCTTC. As protein: CSVHTNYGYTF.

The gene calls are TRBV9 and TRBJ2-7, with D unresolved. Trimming took 3 bases from V and 0 from J, leaving 10 bases between them. The CDR3 sequence is 14 residues long. Germline CDR1 is SGDLS and CDR2 is YYNGEE. In DNA, the CDR3 is TGTGCCAGCAGCGCCAGTGGTGGCTCCTACGAGCAGTACTTC. Translated: CASSASGGSYEQYF.

This rearrangement joins TRBV15 to TRBJ1-5; a possible D gene is TRBD1 (6 bases). CDR3 size: 15 residues. Germline CDR1 LNHNV, CDR2 YYDKDF (reference sequence). The V end was cut by 1 base, the J end by 0 bases, with 7 bases between. DNA for the CDR3: TGTGCCACCAGCAGAGGGACAGTTAGCAATCAGCCCCAGCATTTT. Encoded protein: CATSRGTVSNQPQHF.

CDR3 residues: CASSDFPREASNQPQHF. In DNA form, the CDR3 reads TGTGCCAGCAGTGATTTCCCCAGGGAGGCGAGCAATCAGCCCCAGCATTTT. The chain carries TRBV2 and TRBJ1-5; D possibly corresponds to TRBD1 (5 bases). This CDR3 region has 17 residues. Per germline, CDR1 SNHLY and CDR2 FYNNEI. V lost 3 bases and J lost 1, with 16 bases in between.

This clone was counted between two and nine times. The gene calls are TRBV5-1 and TRBJ2-6; a weak D match, TRBD2 (7 bases). Per germline, CDR1 SGHRS and CDR2 YFSETQ. The CDR3 sequence is 16 residues long. Trimming shortened V by 4 bases and J by 4 bases, and 15 bases separated the two germline ends. The CDR3 reads CASSPGGGPGANVLTF. The CDR3 DNA reads TGCGCCAGCAGCCCGGGCGGGGGCCCCGGGGCCAACGTCCTGACTTTC.

The chain links TRBV4-1 to TRBJ2-1; 13 positions match TRBD2. V was clipped by 4 bases and J by 9 bases; unmatched bases: 3. The CDR3 runs to 14 residues. In germline, CDR1 is MGHRA, CDR2 YSYEKL. CDR3 sequence (DNA): TGCGCCAGCAGCCGAGGACTAGCGGGAGTTGAGCAGTTCTTC. Its protein is CASSRGLAGVEQFF.

The chain links TRBV27 to TRBJ1-2; 7 bases map to TRBD1. The CDR3 has 18 amino acids. V trimming: 1 base; J trimming: 4 bases; junction bases outside the gene matches: 15. The germline V gene encodes CDR1 MNHEY and CDR2 SMNVEV (reference sequence). The CDR3 region is CASSLFSGGRQGAYGYTF. DNA of the CDR3: TGTGCCAGCAGTTTATTTTCGGGGGGACGACAGGGCGCCTATGGCTACACCTTC.

This chain joins TRBV7-8 and TRBJ2-7; 8 bases agree with TRBD1. V gave up 5 bases and J gave up 6 bases; unmatched junction bases: 3. The germline V gene has CDR1 SGHVS and CDR2 FQNEAQ. This CDR3 is built from 12 residues. The CDR3 region is CASSRTGSEQYF. Here the CDR3 DNA reads TGTGCCAGCAGCCGGACAGGGAGCGAGCAGTACTTC.